One sample yielded the 12 T cell receptor beta chains listed below, sequenced in a study of graft-versus-host responses after intestinal transplantation. This table comes from immunoSEQ multiplex PCR, and its TCRdb copy is limited to in-frame clones, with some not included. The sample consists of approximately 93,000 clones, 80% to 95% of them appearing once. The antigens of these receptors remain unknown. The starting material was unstimulated CD8+ T cells sorted from spleen or lymph node cells, obtained before transplant. These TCRs come from a human donor who was the organ donor for an intestinal transplant.

J is TRBJ2-1 and V is TRBV4-1, with 8 bases that match TRBD2. The CDR3 spans 16 residues. V shed 1 base and J 6 bases; nucleotides not matched to a gene: 8. Germline CDR1 reads MGHRA; CDR2 reads YSYEKL. Written as DNA, the CDR3 is TGCGCCAGCAGCCAAGCCCTCCCGGGGGGGGGCAATGAGCAGTTCTTC. Translated, it gives CASSQALPGGGNEQFF.

As DNA, the CDR3 is TGTGCCAGCAGCCCAGGTCCCAGCCAGAACGAGCAGTACTTC. It encodes CASSPGPSQNEQYF. The V call is TRBV9, the J call TRBJ2-7; D gene ambiguous. V was shortened by 4 bases and J by 5 bases, with 16 bases between the two germline ends. The CDR3 is 14 amino acids. Germline values: CDR1 SGDLS, CDR2 YYNGEE.

In this sample, this clone turned up a few times. V usage is TRBV7-8 and J usage is TRBJ2-6, with 8 bases matching TRBD1. CDR1 SGHVS and CDR2 FQNEAQ come from the germline V gene. After removal of 6 bases from V and 1 base from J, the junction contained 8 bases not matched to a gene. This CDR3 is 17 amino acids long. The DNA for the CDR3 is TGTGCCAGCAGAAAGGACAGGGTTCATTCTGGGGCCAACGTCCTGACTTTC. Its protein product is CASRKDRVHSGANVLTF.

The rearrangement joins TRBV11-2 to TRBJ1-2; D not resolved. Germline CDR1 is SGHAT and CDR2 is FQNNGV. V lost 2 bases to trimming and J lost 4 bases, with 20 bases between them. This CDR3 has 17 residues. This CDR3 is CASSLHTSDPQSYGYTF. CDR3 DNA sequence: TGTGCCAGCAGCTTACATACTTCTGATCCGCAATCCTATGGCTACACCTTC.

The V call is TRBV2, the J call TRBJ2-1, with 11 bases aligning to TRBD2. The ends lost 8 bases at V and 4 bases at J; junction bases unmatched: 10. Germline loops: CDR1 SNHLY, CDR2 FYNNEI. CDR3 size: 16 residues. Here the CDR3 DNA reads TGTGCCAGCTGGGGGACTAGCGGCCTCTCGTACAATGAGCAGTTCTTC. Its protein product is CASWGTSGLSYNEQFF. The variable domain in full, with the rest retrieved from reference TRBV2 and TRBJ2-1, is EPEVTQTPSHQVTQMGQEVILRCVPISNHLYFYWYRQILGQKVEFLVSFYNNEISEKSEIFDDQFSVERPDGSNFTLKIRSTKLEDSAMYFCASWGTSGLSYNEQFFGPGTRLTVL.

This clone was counted once. The chain employs TRBV25-1 and TRBJ2-3, with D perhaps TRBD2 (5 bases). This CDR3 has 14 amino acids. V was clipped by 1 base and J by 4 bases, with 9 bases between them. The V gene's germline CDR1 is MGHDK and CDR2 SYGVNS. The CDR3 protein is CASSESHGADTQYF. The CDR3 region has the DNA TGTGCCAGCAGTGAATCCCACGGGGCAGATACGCAGTATTTT.

The rearrangement uses TRBV11-3 and TRBJ2-5; D possibly corresponds to TRBD1 (6 bases). The CDR3 sequence is 15 residues long. In germline, CDR1 is SGHNT, CDR2 YENEEA. The V end lost 4 bases, the J end lost 0 bases, and 12 bases lay between the germline ends. This chain's CDR3 is CASSYRDNHQETQYF. In DNA form, the CDR3 reads TGTGCCAGCAGCTACCGGGACAACCACCAAGAGACCCAGTACTTC.

The J gene is TRBJ2-5, the V gene TRBV11-2; 7 nucleotides align to TRBD1. The V and J ends lost 1 base and 5 bases, in that order; junction bases with no gene match: 4. The CDR3 loop spans 14 amino acids. CDR1 and CDR2 from the germline V gene are SGHAT and FQNNGV. Written as DNA, the CDR3 is TGTGCCAGCAGCTTAGTACAGGGGAAGGAGACCCAGTACTTC. Translating it yields CASSLVQGKETQYF.

The sample holds one count of this clone. The chain is built from TRBV5-1 and TRBJ2-3; TRBD2 aligns across 7 bases. Germline lookup yields CDR1 SGHRS and CDR2 YFSETQ. V gave up 4 bases and J gave up 0 bases; unmatched junction bases: 11. The CDR3 is 17 residues long. The DNA of the CDR3 is TGCGCCAGCAGCCTCGGACTAGGGGATACTAGCACAGATACGCAGTATTTT. The encoded protein is CASSLGLGDTSTDTQYF.

The table lists this clone with a count of one. V gene TRBV2 combines with J gene TRBJ2-2; 9 bases are a match to TRBD2. CDR3 length: 14 residues. CDR1 is SNHLY, CDR2 FYNNEI, per germline. V lost 10 bases, J lost 4 bases, and 7 bases stayed unmatched. The CDR3 DNA follows: TGTGCCATCCTTAGCGGGAGTCTCACCGGGGAGCTGTTTTTT. It is translated as CAILSGSLTGELFF. Using reference TRBV2 and TRBJ2-2 for the parts outside the CDR3, the full variable domain is EPEVTQTPSHQVTQMGQEVILRCVPISNHLYFYWYRQILGQKVEFLVSFYNNEISEKSEIFDDQFSVERPDGSNFTLKIRSTKLEDSAMYFCAILSGSLTGELFFGEGSRLTVL.

CDR3 in amino acids: CASSLMTGPPVEQYF. The CDR3 DNA reads as TGCGCCAGCAGCTTGATGACAGGGCCTCCTGTCGAGCAGTACTTC. V usage is TRBV5-1 and J usage is TRBJ2-7, with TRBD1 matching 7 bases. The germline CDR1 and CDR2 sequences are SGHRS and YFSETQ. Trimming at V came to 1 base and at J to 6 bases, leaving 10 bases not matched to a gene. The CDR3 loop spans 15 amino acids.

The chain couples TRBV7-9 to TRBJ1-3; tentative D call: TRBD1 (5 bases). The V gene lost 1 base and the J gene lost 0 bases, with 13 bases spanning the gap. The V gene's germline CDR1 is SEHNR and CDR2 FQNEAQ (reference sequence). The CDR3 covers 17 residues. CDR3 sequence (DNA): TGTGCCAGCAGCTTAGAGCGACAGTGGAACTCTGGAAACACCATATATTTT. Its protein is CASSLERQWNSGNTIYF.